The next 25 T cell receptor beta chains were all read from a single sample in a study of prognosis after radiotherapy for stage I lung cancer. Genomic DNA provided the template from which TCR beta CDR3 was amplified by two-round multiplex PCR. First-round PCR amplification was performed with primers specific to each TRBV and TRBJ gene. Each CDR3 protein gets one entry after TCRdb re-called the multiplex PCR reads with MiXCR. The sample contains 27,000 or so distinct CDR3 sequences, 35% to 50% of which appear only once. Sequences were derived from PBMCs, sampled before or after stereotactic body radiation therapy (not recorded which). These TCRs come from a donor of 50 years or more with non-small cell lung cancer.

This chain links TRBV7-2 with TRBJ2-3; no firm D call. V gave up 5 bases and J gave up 3 bases, with 12 bases separating them. This CDR3 contains 14 residues. Germline CDR1 is SGHTA and CDR2 is FQGNSA. In DNA, the CDR3 is TGTGCCAGCAGCCCCTCCCTTAGAACAGATACGCAGTATTTT. Translating it yields CASSPSLRTDTQYF.

J is TRBJ1-4 and V is TRBV4-2; a weak D match, TRBD1 (6 bases). The CDR3 covers 14 residues. Trimming shortened V by 1 base and J by 8 bases, and 11 bases separated the two germline ends. Germline V gives CDR1 LGHNA, CDR2 YNFKEQ. The CDR3 is CASSQVGAGEKLFF. CDR3 nucleotide sequence: TGTGCCAGCAGCCAAGTGGGGGCCGGAGAAAAACTGTTTTTT.

The V gene is TRBV5-6, the J gene TRBJ2-3, with 14 nucleotides matching TRBD2. In germline, CDR1 is SGHDT, CDR2 YYEEEE. V gave up 4 bases and J gave up 7 bases; unmatched junction bases: 17. The CDR3 runs to 19 residues. In nucleotides, the CDR3 is TGTGCCAGCAGCAGGGGACATGGGTGGACTAGCGGGGGGATCAATACGCAGTATTTT. Its protein is CASSRGHGWTSGGINTQYF.

The table lists this clonotype with many counts. This rearrangement joins TRBV9 to TRBJ2-2; D is unclear. This CDR3 has 12 residues. Germline-derived CDR1 and CDR2 are SGDLS and YYNGEE. V lost 0 bases and J 5 bases, leaving 2 bases between the germline ends. CDR3 amino acids: CASSVVTGELFF. The CDR3 region has the DNA TGTGCCAGCAGCGTAGTTACCGGGGAGCTGTTTTTT.

This clonotype was found many times. A junction boundary mismatches the germline segment, possibly from a read error. V usage is TRBV7-2 and J usage is TRBJ2-7, with a possible D match to TRBD1 (6 bases). The CDR3 contains 12 residues. Germline CDR1 and CDR2: SGHTA and FQGNSA. The chain's CDR3 is CASSLVGSGVVF. Here the CDR3 DNA reads TGTGCCAGCAGCTTAGTAGGGTCAGGGGTTGTTTTC.

This clonotype was seen repeatedly, ten times or more. One end of the junction varies from germline; a read error may be responsible. This CDR3 is CASKFQRTTRELFF. CDR3 nucleotides: TGTGCCAGCAAGTTCCAGCGTACCACCCGGGAGCTGTTTTTT. This chain links TRBV7-8 with TRBJ2-2; unclear D gene. The CDR3 is 14 residues long. Germline V gene sequence: CDR1 SGHVS, CDR2 FQNEAQ.

This clonotype was seen ten or more times. The V gene is TRBV20-1, the J gene TRBJ2-5; D is ambiguous. The germline V and J ends were trimmed by 2 bases and 5 bases, with 12 bases remaining between them. Germline loops: CDR1 DFQATT, CDR2 SNEGSKA (reference sequence). The CDR3 contains 13 residues. The CDR3 DNA sequence: TGCAGTGCTAGATCCGTCTCAAGGGAGACCCAGTACTTC. Translation gives CSARSVSRETQYF.

As to this clonotype: The junction shows a germline mismatch at one end, possibly a read error. The chain's CDR3 is CASTGSVDNEQFF. The CDR3 DNA is TGTGCCAGTACAGGGAGCGTGGACAATGAGCAGTTCTTC. The chain recombines TRBV5-1 with TRBJ2-1; weak D call: TRBD1 (6 bases). The CDR3 consists of 13 residues. Germline V gives CDR1 SGHRS, CDR2 YFSETQ.

This clonotype has ten or more counts. The rearrangement joins TRBV7-9 to TRBJ2-7; 9 nucleotides line up with TRBD1. Germline CDR1 SEHNR, CDR2 FQNEAQ (reference sequence). The CDR3 length is 15 residues. Germline trimming cut 3 bases from V and 6 bases from J; bases unmatched to any gene: 9. This CDR3 reads CASSFTRDRVSEQYF. The CDR3 region has the DNA TGTGCCAGCAGCTTTACCCGGGACAGGGTTTCCGAGCAGTACTTC. Combining the CDR3 with reference TRBV7-9 and TRBJ2-7 gives the whole variable domain DTGVSQNPRHKITKRGQNVTFRCDPISEHNRLYWYRQTLGQGPEFLTYFQNEAQLEKSRLLSDRFSAERPKGSFSTLEIQRTEQGDSAMYLCASSFTRDRVSEQYFGPGTRLTVT.

The chain uses TRBV18 and TRBJ1-1; D is perhaps TRBD1 (5 bases). This CDR3 region has 14 residues. Germline V gives CDR1 KGHSH, CDR2 LQKENI. The V gene lost 5 bases and the J gene lost 0 bases, with 10 bases spanning the gap. CDR3: CASSRPGLNTEAFF. In DNA, the CDR3 is TGTGCCAGCTCAAGGCCGGGACTGAACACTGAAGCTTTCTTT.

This clonotype was seen once. The rearrangement uses TRBV20-1 and TRBJ1-2; a possible D gene is TRBD1 (5 bases). This CDR3 region has 14 residues. Between the trimmed V and J ends, which lost 0 bases and 8 bases, there was a span of 16 bases. From germline, CDR1 is DFQATT and CDR2 SNEGSKA (reference sequence). The CDR3 DNA follows: TGCAGTGCTAGAGAACCGGGGCCCTCTAAGGGCTACACCTTC. Protein product: CSAREPGPSKGYTF.

This chain uses TRBV19 with TRBJ1-2, with 7 bases that match TRBD1. Germline assignment: CDR1 LNHDA and CDR2 SQIVND (reference sequence). CDR3 length: 13 residues. The V and J ends lost 6 bases and 8 bases, in that order; junction bases with no gene match: 9. CDR3 sequence: CASRQGQMYGYTF. CDR3 DNA sequence: TGTGCCAGTAGACAGGGGCAAATGTACGGCTACACCTTC.

This sequence joins TRBV29-1 and TRBJ1-3, with D maybe TRBD1 (6 bases). CDR1 and CDR2 from the germline V gene are SQVTM and ANQGSEA. CDR3 length: 12 residues. CDR3 protein: CIVTGYRDTIYF. CDR3 nucleotides: TGCATCGTCACAGGGTACCGGGACACCATATATTTT.

About this clonotype: This may come from a read error, since a much larger clone is one base off. This chain links TRBV12-3 or TRBV12-4 with TRBJ2-5, with 9 bases that match TRBD2. The V and J ends lost 1 base and 2 bases, in that order; junction bases with no gene match: 2. This CDR3 is built from 15 residues. The CDR3 DNA is TGTGCCAGCAGTTTAGGCGGGGGGGTACAAGAGACCCAGTACTTC. Translating it yields CASSLGGGVQETQYF.

This clonotype was recorded many times. The J gene is TRBJ2-7, the V gene TRBV19; 12 bases agree with TRBD2. The trim removed 6 bases at V and 2 bases at J, leaving 2 bases unmatched. This CDR3 region has 14 residues. Germline CDR1 is LNHDA and CDR2 is SQIVND (reference sequence). CDR3 bases: TGTGCCAGTAGCCTAGCGGGAGGGCCCTACGAGCAGTACTTC. Residues: CASSLAGGPYEQYF.

A note on this clonotype: A read error is possible here, since a much larger clone lies one base away. This chain joins TRBV5-4 and TRBJ2-3; 7 positions match TRBD2. The CDR3 is made up of 14 amino acids. Germline-derived CDR1 and CDR2 are SGHNT and YYREEE (reference sequence). The CDR3 sequence: CTSSSGGGQGTQYF. As DNA, the CDR3 is TGTACCAGCAGCTCGGGAGGAGGCCAGGGTACGCAGTATTTT.

The chain employs TRBV30 and TRBJ2-5; D may be TRBD2 (5 bases). Germline CDR1 reads GTSNPN; CDR2 reads SVGIG (reference sequence). CDR3 length equals 13 residues. Trimming removed 4 bases from V and 5 bases from J, with 14 bases in between. CDR3 in DNA: TGTGCCTGGACTAGCCCCGACTCTGAGACCCAGTACTTC. It encodes CAWTSPDSETQYF.

The chain combines TRBV19 with TRBJ2-3; 7 nucleotides line up with TRBD1. The CDR3 has 16 residues. V gave up 9 bases and J gave up 0 bases; unmatched junction bases: 12. From germline, CDR1 is LNHDA and CDR2 SQIVND (reference sequence). The CDR3 bases are TGTGCCAGCAGCCGCCTACAGGGGCTTAGCACAGATACGCAGTATTTT. As protein: CASSRLQGLSTDTQYF.

The rearrangement uses TRBV6-5 and TRBJ2-2; 7 positions match TRBD1. Germline CDR1 reads MNHEY; CDR2 reads SVGAGI. V trimming: 4 bases; J trimming: 6 bases; junction bases outside the gene matches: 5. CDR3 length: 14 amino acids. The CDR3, as DNA: TGTGCCAGCAGTTCCTGGACAGGCGCCGGGGAGCTGTTTTTT. The encoded protein is CASSSWTGAGELFF.

This clonotype has only one observation. The rearrangement links TRBV19 to TRBJ1-2, with 7 nucleotides matching TRBD1. Germline values: CDR1 LNHDA, CDR2 SQIVND (reference sequence). The J segment lost 4 bases and the V segment lost 2 bases, leaving 13 bases of the junction unmatched. The CDR3 length is 17 residues. CDR3 residues: CASSISPLGRGGYGYTF. In DNA form, the CDR3 reads TGTGCCAGTAGTATAAGTCCCCTGGGCAGGGGGGGCTATGGCTACACCTTC.

Concerning this clonotype: A much bigger clone sits one base away, suggesting this may be a read error. This chain links TRBV24-1 with TRBJ2-5, with TRBD2 matching 8 bases. This CDR3 is built from 16 residues. Germline assignment: CDR1 KGHDR and CDR2 SFDVKD. The CDR3 loop is CATSDSSGGASETRYF. CDR3 bases: TGTGCCACCAGTGATTCTTCCGGGGGGGCCTCGGAGACCCGGTACTTC.

This clonotype has only a few counts. One base away lies a much larger clone, so this may be a sequencing read error. This chain uses TRBV7-2 with TRBJ2-1; perhaps TRBD2 as D (5 bases). Germline V CDR1 and CDR2: SGHTA, FQGNSA. The CDR3 totals 16 residues. CDR3 in DNA: TGTGCCAGCAGCCCTCACGCGGGTGGCTCCTACAATGAGCAGCTCTTC. Protein sequence: CASSPHAGGSYNEQLF.

This clonotype was observed at least ten times. The chain links TRBV6-1 to TRBJ1-1; TRBD1 agrees at 9 bases. Germline trimming cut 6 bases from V and 4 bases from J; bases unmatched to any gene: 3. Germline lookup yields CDR1 MNHNS and CDR2 SASEGT. This CDR3 comprises 13 residues. In DNA form, the CDR3 reads TGTGCCAGCAGAATGGACAGGGGCACTGAAGCTTTCTTT. Encoded protein: CASRMDRGTEAFF.

The genes are TRBV30 and TRBJ2-1; 12 nucleotides align to TRBD2. CDR1 and CDR2 (germline): GTSNPN, SVGIG (reference sequence). The CDR3 consists of 17 residues. J was trimmed by 0 bases and V by 3 bases; bases with no gene match: 6. This chain's CDR3 is CAWRRLAGGSSYNEQFF. CDR3 coding DNA: TGTGCCTGGAGGAGGCTAGCGGGAGGGAGCTCCTACAATGAGCAGTTCTTC. Supplemented by reference TRBV30 and TRBJ2-1, the full variable domain reads SQTIHQWPATLVQPVGSPLSLECTVEGTSNPNLYWYRQAAGRGLQLLFYSVGIGQISSEVPQNLSASRPQDRQFILSSKKLLLSDSGFYLCAWRRLAGGSSYNEQFFGPGTRLTVL.

Comment on this clonotype: A much larger clonotype is one base distant, so this may be a read error. This chain joins TRBV5-4 and TRBJ2-6, with D perhaps TRBD1 (5 bases). Germline V gives CDR1 SGHNT, CDR2 YYREEE (reference sequence). The CDR3 contains 15 residues. The CDR3 nucleotides are TGTGCCAGCAGCTCCGGGTTAGCTGGGGCCAACTTCCTGACTTTC. This translates into CASSSGLAGANFLTF. Full variable domain (remainder filled in from reference TRBV5-4 and TRBJ2-6): ETGVTQSPTHLIKTRGQQVTLRCSSQSGHNTVSWYQQALGQGPQFIFQYYREEENGRGNFPPRFSGLQFPNYSSELNVNALELDDSALYLCASSSGLAGANFLTFGAGSRLTVL.